This T cell receptor (beta chain) was found in a study of CD8+CD57+ T cells in acquired aplastic anemia. Overall study: Sorted CD4+ plus CD8+ cells gave DNA averaging approximately 2.9 ug.

Study-level findings and limits: Roughly 31 CD8+ CDR3 sequences occurred in both the patients and the controls.

This CDR3 is built from 15 residues. The J segment lost 2 bases and the V segment lost 9 bases, leaving 10 bases of the junction unmatched. In germline, CDR1 is KGHDR, CDR2 SFDVKD. The sample holds many counts of this clonotype. What it binds is unknown. According to the study, genomic DNA was the template for TCR beta VDJ and CDR3 profiling. TCRdb re-called the reads with MiXCR, one entry per CDR3 protein. The sample carries just over 450,000 distinct CDR3 sequences, about a third recorded once. Whoever was chosen for sequencing had shown CD8+CD57+ cell expansion by flow cytometry. Every one of the patients had aplastic anemia (severe, acquired). None of the patients had been given any therapy when their blood was sampled.

The TCR originated in a human donor with aplastic anemia. Material for sequencing was sorted CD4+, CD8+, or CD8+CD57+ T cells (not recorded which) from PBMCs. The chain uses TRBV24-1 and TRBJ2-3; TRBD2 agrees at 7 bases. The CDR3, as DNA: TGTGCCACCGCGGGCGGGAGTCTTATCACAGATACGCAGTATTTT. It encodes CATAGGSLITDTQYF.